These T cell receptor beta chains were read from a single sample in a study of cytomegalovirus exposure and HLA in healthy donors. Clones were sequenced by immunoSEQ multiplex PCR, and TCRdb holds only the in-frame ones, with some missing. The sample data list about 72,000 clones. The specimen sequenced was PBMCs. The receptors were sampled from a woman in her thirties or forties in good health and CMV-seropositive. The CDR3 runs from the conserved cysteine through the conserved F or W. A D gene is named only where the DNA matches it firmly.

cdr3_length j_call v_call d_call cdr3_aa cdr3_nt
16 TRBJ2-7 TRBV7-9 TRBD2 CASSLGLAVINYEQYF TGTGCCAGCAGCTTAGGACTAGCGGTAATTAACTACGAGCAGTACTTC
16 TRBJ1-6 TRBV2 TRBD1 CASSPGGHYVNSPLHF TGTGCCAGCAGTCCAGGGGGCCATTACGTAAATTCACCCCTCCACTTT
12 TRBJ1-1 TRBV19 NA CASKNLNTEAFF TGTGCCAGTAAGAACCTAAACACTGAAGCTTTCTTT
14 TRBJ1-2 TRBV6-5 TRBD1 CASSPGQSLYGYTF TGTGCCAGCAGCCCGGGACAGTCCCTCTATGGCTACACCTTC
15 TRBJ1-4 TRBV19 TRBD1 CASSINRGDNEKLFF TGTGCCAGTAGTATAAACAGGGGAGACAATGAAAAACTGTTTTTT
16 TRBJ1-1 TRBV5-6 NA CASRIRPTGTRTEAFF TGTGCCAGCAGGATCCGACCCACAGGGACGAGGACTGAAGCTTTCTTT
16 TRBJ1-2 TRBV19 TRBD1 CASSIWWRGQGDGYTF TGTGCCAGTAGCATATGGTGGCGCGGACAGGGTGATGGCTACACCTTC
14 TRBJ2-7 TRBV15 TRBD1 CATRGDRERYEQYF TGTGCCACCAGGGGAGACAGGGAGAGGTACGAGCAGTACTTC
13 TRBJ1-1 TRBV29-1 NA CSVEVTANTEAFF TGCAGCGTTGAAGTAACAGCGAACACTGAAGCTTTCTTT
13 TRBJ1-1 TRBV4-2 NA CASSQEAPTEAFF TGTGCCAGCAGCCAAGAGGCTCCGACTGAAGCTTTCTTT
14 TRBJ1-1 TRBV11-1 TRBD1 CASSSGTGNTEAFF TGTGCCAGCAGCTCCGGGACAGGGAACACTGAAGCTTTCTTT
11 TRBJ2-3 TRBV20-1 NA CSVLRTDTQYF TGCAGTGTTCTCCGCACAGATACGCAGTATTTT
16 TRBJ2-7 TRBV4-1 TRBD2 CASSQDTSGSPYEQYF TGCGCCAGCAGCCAAGATACTAGCGGGAGCCCATACGAGCAGTACTTC
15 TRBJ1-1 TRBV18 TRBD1 CASSPRTGENTEAFF TGTGCCAGCTCACCAAGGACAGGGGAGAACACTGAAGCTTTCTTT
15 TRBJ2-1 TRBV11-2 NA CASSLYNGLGNEQFF TGTGCCAGCAGCTTATATAATGGACTGGGCAATGAGCAGTTCTTC
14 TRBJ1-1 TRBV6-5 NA CASSYWGENTEAFF TGTGCCAGCAGTTATTGGGGGGAGAACACTGAAGCTTTCTTT
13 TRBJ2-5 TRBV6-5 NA CASSYAGVETQYF TGTGCCAGCAGTTACGCAGGGGTGGAGACCCAGTACTTC
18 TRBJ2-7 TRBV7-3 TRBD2 CASSLGGLAGSSPYEQYF TGTGCCAGCAGCTTAGGCGGGCTAGCGGGATCGAGTCCCTACGAGCAGTACTTC
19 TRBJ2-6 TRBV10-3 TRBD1 CAISEPHGRGLAGANVLTF TGTGCCATCAGTGAGCCGCATGGCAGGGGGCTAGCTGGGGCCAACGTCCTGACTTTC
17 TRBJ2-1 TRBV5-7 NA CASSLARRGVSYNEQFF TGTGCCAGCAGCTTGGCGCGCAGGGGAGTGTCCTACAATGAGCAGTTCTTC
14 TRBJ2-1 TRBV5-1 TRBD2 CASSLVAGGSEQFF TGCGCCAGCAGCTTGGTTGCGGGAGGGAGTGAGCAGTTCTTC
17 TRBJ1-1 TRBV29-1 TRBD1 CSAMDHSGTGRNTEAFF TGCAGCGCCATGGACCATTCTGGGACAGGTCGAAACACTGAAGCTTTCTTT
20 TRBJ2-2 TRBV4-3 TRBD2 CASSLATGTSDLIYTGELFF TGCGCCAGCAGCCTCGCTACTGGGACTAGCGACCTCATTTACACCGGGGAGCTGTTTTTT
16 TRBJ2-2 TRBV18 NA CASSPQPGADTGELFF TGTGCCAGCTCACCCCAACCTGGGGCAGACACCGGGGAGCTGTTTTTT
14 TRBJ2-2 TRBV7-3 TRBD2 CASCERECTGELFF TGTGCCAGCTGCGAGCGGGAGTGCACCGGGGAGCTGTTTTTT
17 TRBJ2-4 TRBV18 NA CASSQYFGDEEKNIQYF TGTGCCAGCTCTCAATATTTCGGAGACGAAGAAAAAAACATTCAGTACTTC
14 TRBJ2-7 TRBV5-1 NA CASSQGGGSYEQYF TGCGCCAGCAGCCAAGGGGGGGGATCCTACGAGCAGTACTTC
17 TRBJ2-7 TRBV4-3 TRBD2 CASSLHPGLAGGKEQYF TGCGCCAGCAGCCTCCACCCAGGTCTAGCGGGGGGGAAGGAGCAGTACTTC
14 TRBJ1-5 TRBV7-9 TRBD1 CASSRTGEDQPQHF TGTGCCAGCAGCCGGACAGGGGAGGATCAGCCCCAGCATTTT
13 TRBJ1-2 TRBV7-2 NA CASSSRAAVGYTF TGTGCCAGCAGCTCGAGGGCGGCAGTTGGCTACACCTTC
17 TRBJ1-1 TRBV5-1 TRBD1 CASSFRDRGVGDTEAFF TGCGCCAGCAGCTTCCGGGACAGGGGCGTCGGGGACACTGAAGCTTTCTTT
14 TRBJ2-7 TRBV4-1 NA CASSPMGGSYEQYF TGCGCCAGCAGCCCCATGGGGGGCTCCTACGAGCAGTACTTC
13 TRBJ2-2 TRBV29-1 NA CSVRGQNTGELFF TGCAGCGTTAGGGGACAGAACACCGGGGAGCTGTTTTTT